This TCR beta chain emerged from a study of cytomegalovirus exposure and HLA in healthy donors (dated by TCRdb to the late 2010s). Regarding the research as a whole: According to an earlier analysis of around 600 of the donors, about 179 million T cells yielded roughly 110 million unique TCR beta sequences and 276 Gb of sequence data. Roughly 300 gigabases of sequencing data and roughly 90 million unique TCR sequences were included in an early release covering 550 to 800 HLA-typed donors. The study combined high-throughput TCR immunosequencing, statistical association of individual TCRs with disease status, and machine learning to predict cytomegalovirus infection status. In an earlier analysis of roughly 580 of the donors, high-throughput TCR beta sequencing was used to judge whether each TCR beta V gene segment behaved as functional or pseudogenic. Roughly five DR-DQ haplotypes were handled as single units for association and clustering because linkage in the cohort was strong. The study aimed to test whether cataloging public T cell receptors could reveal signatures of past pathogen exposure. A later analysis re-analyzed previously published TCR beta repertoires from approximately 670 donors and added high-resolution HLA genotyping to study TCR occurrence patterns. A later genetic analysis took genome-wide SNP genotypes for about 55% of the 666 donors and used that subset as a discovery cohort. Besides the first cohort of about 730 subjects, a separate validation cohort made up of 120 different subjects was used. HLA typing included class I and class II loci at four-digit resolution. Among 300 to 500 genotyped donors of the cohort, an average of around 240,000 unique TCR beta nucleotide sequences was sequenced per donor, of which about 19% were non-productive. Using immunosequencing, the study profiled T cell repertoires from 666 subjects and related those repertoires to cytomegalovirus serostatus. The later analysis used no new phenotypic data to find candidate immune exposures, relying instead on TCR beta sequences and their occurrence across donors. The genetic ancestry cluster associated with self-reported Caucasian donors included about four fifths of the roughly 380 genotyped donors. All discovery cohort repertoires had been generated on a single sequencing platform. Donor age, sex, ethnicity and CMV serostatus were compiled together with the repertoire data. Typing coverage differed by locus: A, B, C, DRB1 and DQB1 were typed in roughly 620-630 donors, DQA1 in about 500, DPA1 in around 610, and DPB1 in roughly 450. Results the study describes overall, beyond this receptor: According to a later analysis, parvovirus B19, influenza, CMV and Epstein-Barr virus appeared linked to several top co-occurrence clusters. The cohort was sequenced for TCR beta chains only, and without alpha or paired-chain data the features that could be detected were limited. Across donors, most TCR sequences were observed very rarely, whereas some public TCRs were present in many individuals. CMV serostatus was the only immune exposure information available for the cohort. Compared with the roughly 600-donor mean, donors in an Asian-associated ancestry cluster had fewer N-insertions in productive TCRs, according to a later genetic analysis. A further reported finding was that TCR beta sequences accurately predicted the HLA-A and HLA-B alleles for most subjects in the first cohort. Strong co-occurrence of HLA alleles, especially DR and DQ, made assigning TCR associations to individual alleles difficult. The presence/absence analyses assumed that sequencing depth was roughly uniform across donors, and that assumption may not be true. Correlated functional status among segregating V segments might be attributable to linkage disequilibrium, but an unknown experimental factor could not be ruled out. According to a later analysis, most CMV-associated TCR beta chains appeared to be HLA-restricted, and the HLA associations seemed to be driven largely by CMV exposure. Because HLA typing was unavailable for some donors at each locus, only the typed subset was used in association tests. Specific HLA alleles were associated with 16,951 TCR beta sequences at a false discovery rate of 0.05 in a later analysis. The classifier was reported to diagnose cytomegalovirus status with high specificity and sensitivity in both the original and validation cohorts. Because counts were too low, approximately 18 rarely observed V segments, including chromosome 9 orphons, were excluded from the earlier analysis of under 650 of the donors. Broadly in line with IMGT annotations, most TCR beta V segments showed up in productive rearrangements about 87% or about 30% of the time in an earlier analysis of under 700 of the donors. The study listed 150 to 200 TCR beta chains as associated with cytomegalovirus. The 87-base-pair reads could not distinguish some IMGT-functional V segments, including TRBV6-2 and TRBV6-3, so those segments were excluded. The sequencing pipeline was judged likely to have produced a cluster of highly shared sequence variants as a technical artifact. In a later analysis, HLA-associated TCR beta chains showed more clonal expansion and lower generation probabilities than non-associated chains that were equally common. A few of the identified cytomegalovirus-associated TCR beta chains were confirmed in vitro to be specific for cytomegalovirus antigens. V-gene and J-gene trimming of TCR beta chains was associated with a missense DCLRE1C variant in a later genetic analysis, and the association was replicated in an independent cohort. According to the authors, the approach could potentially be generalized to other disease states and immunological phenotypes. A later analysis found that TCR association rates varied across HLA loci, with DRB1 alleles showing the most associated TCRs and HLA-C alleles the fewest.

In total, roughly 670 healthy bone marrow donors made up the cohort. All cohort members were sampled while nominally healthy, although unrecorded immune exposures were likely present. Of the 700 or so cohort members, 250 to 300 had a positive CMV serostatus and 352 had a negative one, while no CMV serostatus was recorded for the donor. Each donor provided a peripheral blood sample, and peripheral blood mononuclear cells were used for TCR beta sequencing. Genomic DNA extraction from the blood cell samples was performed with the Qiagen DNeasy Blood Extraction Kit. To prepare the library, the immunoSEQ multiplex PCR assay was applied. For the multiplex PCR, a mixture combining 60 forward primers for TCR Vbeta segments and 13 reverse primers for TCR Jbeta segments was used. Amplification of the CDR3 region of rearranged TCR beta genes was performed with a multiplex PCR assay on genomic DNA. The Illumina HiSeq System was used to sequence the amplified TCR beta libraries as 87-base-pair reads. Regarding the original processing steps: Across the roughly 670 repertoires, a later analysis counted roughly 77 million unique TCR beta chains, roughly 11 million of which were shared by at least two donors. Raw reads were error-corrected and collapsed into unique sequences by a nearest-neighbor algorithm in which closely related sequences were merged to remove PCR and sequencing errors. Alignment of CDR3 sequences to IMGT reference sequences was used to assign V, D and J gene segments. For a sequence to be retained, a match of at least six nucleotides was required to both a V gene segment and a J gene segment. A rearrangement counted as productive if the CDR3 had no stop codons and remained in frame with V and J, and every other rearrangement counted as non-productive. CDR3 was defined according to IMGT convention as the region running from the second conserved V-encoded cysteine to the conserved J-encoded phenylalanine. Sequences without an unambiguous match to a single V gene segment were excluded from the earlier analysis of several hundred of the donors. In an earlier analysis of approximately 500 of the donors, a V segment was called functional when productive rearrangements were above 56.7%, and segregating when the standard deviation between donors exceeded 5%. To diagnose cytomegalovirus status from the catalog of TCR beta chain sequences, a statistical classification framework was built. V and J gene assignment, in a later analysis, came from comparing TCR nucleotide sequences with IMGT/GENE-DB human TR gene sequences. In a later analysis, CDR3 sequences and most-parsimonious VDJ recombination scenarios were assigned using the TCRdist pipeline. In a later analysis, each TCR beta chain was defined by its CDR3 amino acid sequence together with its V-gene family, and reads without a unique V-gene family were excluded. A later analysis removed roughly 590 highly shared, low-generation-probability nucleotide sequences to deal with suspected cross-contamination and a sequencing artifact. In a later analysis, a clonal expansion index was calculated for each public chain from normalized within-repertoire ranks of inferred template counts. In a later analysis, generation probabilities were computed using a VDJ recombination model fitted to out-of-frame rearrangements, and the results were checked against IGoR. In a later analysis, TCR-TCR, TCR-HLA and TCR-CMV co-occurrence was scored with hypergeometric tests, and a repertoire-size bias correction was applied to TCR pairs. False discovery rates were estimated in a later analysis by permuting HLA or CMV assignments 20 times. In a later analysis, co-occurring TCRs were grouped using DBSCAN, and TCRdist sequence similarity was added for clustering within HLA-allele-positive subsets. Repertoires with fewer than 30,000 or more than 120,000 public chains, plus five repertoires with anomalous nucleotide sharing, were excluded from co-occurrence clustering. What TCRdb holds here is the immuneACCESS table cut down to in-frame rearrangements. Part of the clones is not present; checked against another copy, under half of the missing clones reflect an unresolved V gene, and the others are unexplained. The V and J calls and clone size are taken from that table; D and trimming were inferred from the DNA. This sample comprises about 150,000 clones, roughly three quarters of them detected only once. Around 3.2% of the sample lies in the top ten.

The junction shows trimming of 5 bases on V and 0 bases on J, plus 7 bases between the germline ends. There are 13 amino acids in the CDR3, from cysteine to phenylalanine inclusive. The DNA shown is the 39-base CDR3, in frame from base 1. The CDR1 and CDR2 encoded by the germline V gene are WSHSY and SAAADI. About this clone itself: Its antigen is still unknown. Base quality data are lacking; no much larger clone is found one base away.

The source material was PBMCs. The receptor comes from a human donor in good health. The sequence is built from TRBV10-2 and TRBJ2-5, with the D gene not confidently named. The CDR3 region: CASSIAYQETQYF. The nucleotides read TGCGCCAGCAGTATAGCCTACCAAGAGACCCAGTACTTC.